This entry lists 12 T cell receptor beta chains sequenced from one sample in a study of blood T cell repertoires in COVID-19. Here immunoSEQ multiplex PCR was the method, and the copy in TCRdb shows in-frame clones only, minus some. Here the sample spans fewer than 60,000 clones, more than 80% being singletons. Sample: peripheral blood. These receptors originate from a human donor in a cohort sampled during active COVID-19.

The chain employs TRBV7-9 and TRBJ2-4, with 9 bases identical to TRBD2. This CDR3 is 15 amino acids long. The V segment lost 2 bases and the J segment 1 base; nucleotides outside the gene matches: 0. CDR1 and CDR2 from the germline V gene are SEHNR and FQNEAQ (reference sequence). The CDR3 spells CASSLSGGAKNIQYF. The CDR3 nucleotides are TGTGCCAGCAGCTTAAGCGGGGGGGCCAAAAACATTCAGTACTTC.

This clone has just one count. The chain carries TRBV4-1 and TRBJ1-5, with D maybe TRBD1 (5 bases). Trimming left V 0 bases short and J 0 bases short, with 9 bases between. Germline-derived CDR1 and CDR2 are MGHRA and YSYEKL. This CDR3 has 16 amino acids. CDR3 in amino acids: CASSQEVQGSNQPQHF. As DNA, the CDR3 is TGCGCCAGCAGCCAAGAGGTTCAGGGTAGCAATCAGCCCCAGCATTTT.

The chain is built from TRBV7-2 and TRBJ2-5; 8 bases fit TRBD2. From germline, CDR1 is SGHTA and CDR2 FQGNSA. J gave up 6 bases and V 5 bases, and 8 bases lay outside the gene matches. The length of the CDR3 is 14 residues. The CDR3 nucleotides are TGTGCCAGCAGCGTCGGGGGGGCGGCGAAGACCCAGTACTTC. Its protein product is CASSVGGAAKTQYF.

This clone turned up a few times. The rearrangement links TRBV10-3 to TRBJ2-5; TRBD2 agrees at 9 bases. V shed 9 bases and J 1 base; nucleotides not matched to a gene: 9. CDR1 is ENHRY, CDR2 SYGVKD, per germline. The CDR3 is 15 residues long. The CDR3 coding sequence is TGTGCCATAAGCTCCGGCGGGGGGGTCCAAGAGACCCAGTACTTC. Residues: CAISSGGGVQETQYF.

The chain recombines TRBV2 with TRBJ2-3; TRBD2 matches at 13 bases. Germline V gives CDR1 SNHLY, CDR2 FYNNEI. The CDR3 runs to 17 residues. V shed 7 bases, J shed 0 bases, and the junction held 7 bases outside the gene matches. The CDR3 sequence: CASNRLAGGQSTDTQYF. Here the CDR3 DNA reads TGTGCCAGCAACCGACTAGCGGGGGGACAAAGCACAGATACGCAGTATTTT. Complete variable domain (other parts from reference TRBV2 and TRBJ2-3): EPEVTQTPSHQVTQMGQEVILRCVPISNHLYFYWYRQILGQKVEFLVSFYNNEISEKSEIFDDQFSVERPDGSNFTLKIRSTKLEDSAMYFCASNRLAGGQSTDTQYFGPGTRLTVL.

The gene calls are TRBV14 and TRBJ1-5; D might be TRBD1 (6 bases). Trimming cost V 3 bases and J 5 bases, with 17 bases left between them. Germline V gene data show CDR1 as SGHDN and CDR2 as FVKESK. This CDR3 contains 16 residues. The CDR3 region is CASSHGQIERDQPQHF. CDR3 in DNA: TGTGCCAGCAGCCACGGACAGATTGAAAGGGATCAGCCCCAGCATTTT. Combining the CDR3 with reference TRBV14 and TRBJ1-5 gives the whole variable domain EAGVTQFPSHSVIEKGQTVTLRCDPISGHDNLYWYRRVMGKEIKFLLHFVKESKQDESGMPNNRFLAERTGGTYSTLKVQPAELEDSGVYFCASSHGQIERDQPQHFGDGTRLSIL.

The chain has TRBV7-7 and TRBJ2-5; 11 positions agree with TRBD2. The length of the CDR3 is 16 residues. Trimming cost V 3 bases and J 2 bases; bases outside gene matches: 5. Germline CDR1 SSHAT, CDR2 FNYEAQ (reference sequence). This CDR3 is CASSLASGGPQETQYF. The CDR3 DNA reads as TGTGCCAGCAGCTTGGCTAGCGGGGGGCCACAAGAGACCCAGTACTTC. The whole variable domain, remainder taken from reference TRBV7-7 and TRBJ2-5, is GAGVSQSPRYKVTKRGQDVTLRCDPISSHATLYWYQQALGQGPEFLTYFNYEAQPDKSGLPSDRFSAERPEGSISTLTIQRTEQRDSAMYRCASSLASGGPQETQYFGPGTRLLVL.

The gene calls are TRBV7-2 and TRBJ2-3; the D gene is possibly TRBD1 (6 bases). Trimming left V 5 bases short and J 2 bases short, with 11 bases between. Germline V lookup: CDR1 SGHTA, CDR2 FQGNSA. There are 14 residues in the CDR3. The DNA for the CDR3 is TGTGCCAGCAGCCCGGACAGATACACAGATACGCAGTATTTT. Its translation: CASSPDRYTDTQYF.

The chain is built from TRBV4-2 and TRBJ2-2; 10 nucleotides line up with TRBD2. CDR3 length: 16 residues. The germline V gene encodes CDR1 LGHNA and CDR2 YNFKEQ. The ends lost 4 bases at V and 0 bases at J; junction bases unmatched: 2. In DNA form, the CDR3 reads TGTGCCAGCAGCCCTCTAGCGGGGGCGAACACCGGGGAGCTGTTTTTT. Encoded protein: CASSPLAGANTGELFF.

This chain uses TRBV5-1 with TRBJ2-5, with D tentatively TRBD1 (5 bases). The CDR3 sequence is 15 residues long. V lost 0 bases and J 1 base, leaving 10 bases between the germline ends. CDR1 SGHRS and CDR2 YFSETQ come from the germline V gene. CDR3 DNA sequence: TGCGCCAGCAGCTTGGAGGGGCTAGGCCAAGAGACCCAGTACTTC. This gives the protein CASSLEGLGQETQYF. The complete variable domain, with remaining parts taken from reference TRBV5-1 and TRBJ2-5, reads KAGVTQTPRYLIKTRGQQVTLSCSPISGHRSVSWYQQTPGQGLQFLFEYFSETQRNKGNFPGRFSGRQFSNSRSEMNVSTLELGDSALYLCASSLEGLGQETQYFGPGTRLLVL.

CDR3 sequence: CASQTRDSGGNQPQHF. The DNA for the CDR3 is TGTGCCAGCCAGACGAGGGACAGTGGGGGCAATCAGCCCCAGCATTTT. This sequence joins TRBV6-6 and TRBJ1-5; 7 bases line up with TRBD1. J gave up 2 bases and V 8 bases, and 12 bases lay outside the gene matches. The CDR3 is 16 amino acids. The germline gives CDR1 MNHNY, CDR2 SVGAGI (reference sequence).

The V gene is TRBV11-2, the J gene TRBJ2-1, with 9 bases identical to TRBD1. The trim removed 4 bases at V and 3 bases at J, leaving 7 bases unmatched. In germline, CDR1 is SGHAT, CDR2 FQNNGV. The CDR3 totals 16 residues. CDR3 amino acids: CASSYPRDRVYNEQFF. CDR3 DNA: TGTGCCAGCAGCTACCCCCGGGACAGGGTCTACAATGAGCAGTTCTTC. Variable domain in full (rest from reference TRBV11-2 and TRBJ2-1): EAGVAQSPRYKIIEKRQSVAFWCNPISGHATLYWYQQILGQGPKLLIQFQNNGVVDDSQLPKDRFSAERLKGVDSTLKIQPAKLEDSAVYLCASSYPRDRVYNEQFFGPGTRLTVL.